This T cell receptor (beta chain) was sequenced for a study of T-cell reconstitution after alpha-beta-depleted transplantation in children. Unique molecular identifiers were built into the TCRbeta library. TCRdb reanalysed the PCR reads using MiXCR and keeps one entry per CDR3 protein. There are roughly 500,000 distinct CDR3 sequences in the sample; 10% occur only once, and about 2.1% lies in the top ten. In its sample, this clonotype was seen many times. Antigen specificity is unknown. Study outcomes and limitations: Elevated TCRbeta diversity at day 60 was traced, in some patients, to surviving recipient T cells and thymic progenitors. Reportedly, only several hundred clones from non-depleted graft cells drove alpha-beta T-cell counts at about two months.

Germline CDR1 and CDR2: LGHNA and YNFKEQ. The junction had 5 bases not matched to a gene; V was cut back by 1 base and J by 4 bases. The CDR3 spans 16 residues. The specimen was PBMCs, collected before TCRalphabeta/CD19-depleted stem cell transplant. The chain couples TRBV4-2 to TRBJ2-3; 10 bases agree with TRBD2. This TCR derives from a child aged 2 to 15 with inherited bone marrow failure, due to receive a stem cell transplant. The CDR3 nucleotides are TGTGCCAGCAGCCAAGTACAGCGGGAGGGCCCAGATACGCAGTATTTT. Translation: CASSQVQREGPDTQYF.